This is a list of T cell receptor beta chains from one sample in a study of response to subunit inactivated influenza vaccine. In TCRdb, the RT-PCR reads were re-called with MiXCR into one record per CDR3 protein. The repertoire holds 450,000 to 500,000 distinct CDR3 sequences, with approximately 11% as singletons. Material: PBMCs from blood, obtained roughly 48 days after vaccination. The source of these receptors is a man aged 45 to 65 who received an inactivated influenza vaccine. The CDR3 runs from the conserved cysteine through the conserved F or W. Fields, in order: D gene, clone size, V gene, J gene, CDR3 DNA, CDR3 protein. The D gene is left open where the match is weak. Expanded clones are given a class, and other clones once, few, many or no size at all.

D: -
size: few
V: TRBV7-2
J: TRBJ2-7
DNA: TGTGCCAGCAGCCCGAGTAGGGCTGCTTTTTACGAGCAGTACTTC
CDR3: CASSPSRAAFYEQYF

D: TRBD2
size: -
V: TRBV7-2
J: TRBJ2-1
DNA: TGTGCCAGCAGACGCGGGGGGGGCTACAATGAGCAGTTCTTC
CDR3: CASRRGGGYNEQFF

D: -
size: many
V: TRBV7-9
J: TRBJ2-3
DNA: TGTGCCAGCAGTCCTGTTGGGGTCGGAACAGATACGCAGTATTTT
CDR3: CASSPVGVGTDTQYF

D: -
size: -
V: TRBV24-1
J: TRBJ2-5
DNA: TGTGCCACCCGGGACGGGGGATCGTACCAAGAGACCCAGTACTTC
CDR3: CATRDGGSYQETQYF

D: -
size: -
V: TRBV6-2/TRBV6-3
J: TRBJ1-5
DNA: TGTGCCAGCAGTTACTCAGGGGGGGGCGGTCAGCCCCAGCATTTT
CDR3: CASSYSGGGGQPQHF

D: -
size: -
V: TRBV5-1
J: TRBJ2-3
DNA: TGCGCCAGCAGCTTGGCCCACACAGATACGCAGTATTTT
CDR3: CASSLAHTDTQYF

D: -
size: many
V: TRBV20-1
J: TRBJ1-1
DNA: TGCAGTGCCAGACGGACATCCACTGAAGCTTTCTTT
CDR3: CSARRTSTEAFF

D: -
size: few
V: TRBV20-1
J: TRBJ2-3
DNA: TGCAGTGCTAGAGTGGGTACGCAGTATTTT
CDR3: CSARVGTQYF

D: TRBD1
size: -
V: TRBV5-1
J: TRBJ2-7
DNA: TGCGCCAGCAGCCCTGGGACAGGAGGAGCTGAGCAGTACTTC
CDR3: CASSPGTGGAEQYF

D: -
size: few
V: TRBV3-1
J: TRBJ2-7
DNA: TGTGCCAGCAGCCAAGCCAACTACGAGCAGTACTTC
CDR3: CASSQANYEQYF

D: -
size: few
V: TRBV20-1
J: TRBJ1-2
DNA: TGCAGTGCAGCCCAGGGGAACTATGGCTACACCTTC
CDR3: CSAAQGNYGYTF

D: -
size: -
V: TRBV20-1
J: TRBJ1-6
DNA: TGCAGTGCTAGTCCGGGTAGCTCCTATAATTCACCCCTCCACTTT
CDR3: CSASPGSSYNSPLHF

D: TRBD1
size: many
V: TRBV12-3/TRBV12-4
J: TRBJ2-1
DNA: TGTGCCAGCAGACCGCGGGACAGGGGACATGAGCAGTTCTTC
CDR3: CASRPRDRGHEQFF

D: TRBD2
size: -
V: TRBV6-2/TRBV6-3
J: TRBJ2-5
DNA: TGTGCCAGCAGTTCAGAGCGGGAGGGCCTGGAGACCCAGTACTTC
CDR3: CASSSEREGLETQYF

D: -
size: few
V: TRBV7-9
J: TRBJ2-1
DNA: TGTGCCAGCAGCTTAAGGCAAGGCGATGAGCAGTTCTTC
CDR3: CASSLRQGDEQFF

D: -
size: -
V: TRBV6-1
J: TRBJ2-7
DNA: TGTGCCAGCACCCCGGGAATGTCCCACGAGCAGTACTTC
CDR3: CASTPGMSHEQYF

D: -
size: many
V: TRBV6-1
J: TRBJ1-1
DNA: TGTGCCAGCAGCCCGGGGCCGAACACTGAAGCTTTCTTT
CDR3: CASSPGPNTEAFF

D: -
size: -
V: TRBV14
J: TRBJ2-1
DNA: TGTGCCAGCAGCCGGACAGTAGGGAATGAGCAGTTCTTC
CDR3: CASSRTVGNEQFF

D: TRBD2
size: few
V: TRBV7-2
J: TRBJ2-7
DNA: TGTGCCAGCAGTATAAAAAGCGGGAGGGGTCAAGAGCAGTACTTC
CDR3: CASSIKSGRGQEQYF

D: TRBD1
size: -
V: TRBV6-1
J: TRBJ1-4
DNA: TGTGCCAGCAACAAGGACAGGGGCAGTGAAAAACTGTTTTTT
CDR3: CASNKDRGSEKLFF

D: -
size: few
V: TRBV11-3
J: TRBJ2-1
DNA: TGTGCCAGCAGCTTAGACCAGCGGGAGCAGTTCTTC
CDR3: CASSLDQREQFF

D: TRBD2
size: few
V: TRBV6-1
J: TRBJ2-1
DNA: TGTGCCAGCATGGTAGGGCTAGCGGGAGTTGATGAGCAGTTCTTC
CDR3: CASMVGLAGVDEQFF

D: TRBD2
size: -
V: TRBV27
J: TRBJ2-3
DNA: TGTGCCAGCAGTATAGCGGGCGCTAGCACAGATACGCAGTATTTT
CDR3: CASSIAGASTDTQYF

D: -
size: -
V: TRBV14
J: TRBJ1-2
DNA: TGTGCCAGCAGCCAAGAATCGCCTGGGGGATGGTGGAACTATGGCTACACCTTC
CDR3: CASSQESPGGWWNYGYTF

D: -
size: many
V: TRBV13
J: TRBJ1-3
DNA: TGTGCCAGCAGCTTAGGGACATTCGGAAACACCATATATTTT
CDR3: CASSLGTFGNTIYF

D: TRBD1
size: -
V: TRBV2
J: TRBJ2-1
DNA: TGTGCCAGCAGCCGGGACAGGTGGAATGAGCAGTTCTTC
CDR3: CASSRDRWNEQFF

D: -
size: many
V: TRBV20-1
J: TRBJ2-5
DNA: TGCAGTGCCGAAGGGCGGGTACAAGAGACCCAGTACTTC
CDR3: CSAEGRVQETQYF

D: -
size: few
V: TRBV7-9
J: TRBJ2-3
DNA: TGTGCCAGCAGCGGACGACAGACTACGCAGTATTTT
CDR3: CASSGRQTTQYF

D: TRBD1
size: -
V: TRBV4-1
J: TRBJ1-1
DNA: TGCGCCAGCAGCCAAGATCAGGGGGCTTCGACTTTCTTT
CDR3: CASSQDQGASTFF

D: -
size: -
V: TRBV7-2
J: TRBJ1-2
DNA: TGTGCCAGCAGCGCCTCCGGCAGGGCGACCTATGGCTACACCTTC
CDR3: CASSASGRATYGYTF

D: TRBD2
size: -
V: TRBV6-2/TRBV6-3
J: TRBJ2-1
DNA: TGTGCCAGCAGTTGGACCGGGACAGGGAGAAGGCCGGGACTAGCGGGAGTTCTGGACAATGAGCAGTTCTTC
CDR3: CASSWTGTGRRPGLAGVLDNEQFF

D: TRBD1
size: many
V: TRBV12-3/TRBV12-4
J: TRBJ2-4
DNA: TGTGCCAGCAGCTCAGACCGGGACAGGGGCGCGGGGATCATTCAGTACTTC
CDR3: CASSSDRDRGAGIIQYF

D: -
size: few
V: TRBV27
J: TRBJ1-2
DNA: TGTGCCAGCAGTAGCCGGGCGGGGCCCTATGGCTACACCTTC
CDR3: CASSSRAGPYGYTF

D: TRBD1
size: -
V: TRBV11-3
J: TRBJ2-5
DNA: TGTGCCAGCAGACCCGGGACAGGGTCAGAGACCCAGTACTTC
CDR3: CASRPGTGSETQYF

D: TRBD2
size: few
V: TRBV11-2
J: TRBJ2-7
DNA: TGTGCCAGCAGCCATTTAGCGGGGGGCCACTACGAGCAGTACTTC
CDR3: CASSHLAGGHYEQYF

D: TRBD2
size: -
V: TRBV6-2/TRBV6-3
J: TRBJ2-1
DNA: TGTGCCAGCAGTTATGCCGGCGGGAGGCCCTACAATGAGCAGTTCTTC
CDR3: CASSYAGGRPYNEQFF

D: -
size: many
V: TRBV4-3
J: TRBJ1-2
DNA: TGCGCCAGCAGCCAGGGGACCGTGGCTAACTATGGCTACACCTTC
CDR3: CASSQGTVANYGYTF

D: TRBD1
size: -
V: TRBV20-1
J: TRBJ2-1
DNA: TGCAGTGCTAGAACCCGACAGGGGAGCTCCTACAATGAGCAGTTCTTC
CDR3: CSARTRQGSSYNEQFF

D: TRBD2
size: few
V: TRBV3-1
J: TRBJ2-4
DNA: TGTGCCAGCAGCCAAAAGAGGGGGACTAGCGGAAAAAACATTCAGTACTTC
CDR3: CASSQKRGTSGKNIQYF

D: -
size: -
V: TRBV20-1
J: TRBJ2-7
DNA: TGCAGTGCTGCACGTTTGGTAGTTACTAACGAGCAGTACTTC
CDR3: CSAARLVVTNEQYF

D: -
size: few
V: TRBV4-2
J: TRBJ1-6
DNA: TGTGCCAGCAGCCAATATAGGCCAGGGGTCGATAATTCACCCCTCCACTTT
CDR3: CASSQYRPGVDNSPLHF

D: -
size: -
V: TRBV20-1
J: TRBJ2-1
DNA: TGCAGTGCTCGTCCTGCCCTTGGGCGGAGTGAGCAGTTCTTC
CDR3: CSARPALGRSEQFF

D: -
size: -
V: TRBV10-2
J: TRBJ2-2
DNA: TGCGCCAGCAGTGAAAGGACGGGGGTGAACACCGGGGAGCTGTTTTTT
CDR3: CASSERTGVNTGELFF

D: TRBD1
size: many
V: TRBV28
J: TRBJ1-5
DNA: TGTGCCAGCAGTTCGTGGGACAGGGGGCTAAATAGCAATCAGCCCCAGCATTTT
CDR3: CASSSWDRGLNSNQPQHF

D: TRBD2
size: few
V: TRBV4-2
J: TRBJ2-3
DNA: TGTGCCAGCAGCCCAGAGCGGGGGGGCCGTGTGACAGATACGCAGTATTTT
CDR3: CASSPERGGRVTDTQYF

D: -
size: few
V: TRBV5-1
J: TRBJ1-1
DNA: TGCGCCAGCAGCTTGGTCCCCAGCGATACTGAAGCTTTCTTT
CDR3: CASSLVPSDTEAFF

D: -
size: few
V: TRBV10-3
J: TRBJ2-7
DNA: TGTGCCATCAGCAGTCAGGGAGGAGAGCAGTACTTC
CDR3: CAISSQGGEQYF

D: TRBD1
size: many
V: TRBV20-1
J: TRBJ1-6
DNA: TGCAGTGCTAGAGAGGGACAGGCCTATAATTCACCCCTCCACTTT
CDR3: CSAREGQAYNSPLHF

D: TRBD1
size: few
V: TRBV12-3/TRBV12-4
J: TRBJ1-5
DNA: TGTGCCAGCAGGATATCAGGGGGATATCAGCCCCAGCATTTT
CDR3: CASRISGGYQPQHF

D: TRBD2
size: -
V: TRBV18
J: TRBJ2-3
DNA: TGTGCCAGCTCGCAGCGGGAAACCAGCGGCCCAGATACGCAGTATTTT
CDR3: CASSQRETSGPDTQYF

D: TRBD1
size: -
V: TRBV29-1
J: TRBJ1-2
DNA: TGCAGCGCTACAGGGGTCGGCTACACCTTC
CDR3: CSATGVGYTF

D: -
size: few
V: TRBV29-1
J: TRBJ2-7
DNA: TGCAGCGTTGAATGGTGGGGGTCCTACGAGCAGTACTTC
CDR3: CSVEWWGSYEQYF

D: -
size: -
V: TRBV6-2/TRBV6-3
J: TRBJ2-1
DNA: TGTGCCAGCAGTTACTATCTTCCCCTACTTTACAATGAGCAGTTCTTC
CDR3: CASSYYLPLLYNEQFF

D: -
size: -
V: TRBV7-2
J: TRBJ2-3
DNA: TGTGCCAGCAGCACGGGGGGCTTCCCCACAGATACGCAGTATTTT
CDR3: CASSTGGFPTDTQYF

D: -
size: many
V: TRBV5-1
J: TRBJ1-5
DNA: TGCGCCAGCAGCCAAGACAGTTACGTTAATCAGCCCCAGCATTTT
CDR3: CASSQDSYVNQPQHF

D: TRBD1
size: few
V: TRBV29-1
J: TRBJ2-3
DNA: TGCAGCGTCCTGGGGACAGGGGCGAGTACAGATACGCAGTATTTT
CDR3: CSVLGTGASTDTQYF

D: -
size: -
V: TRBV24-1
J: TRBJ2-1
DNA: TGTGCCACCAGTGCATCCGGGATAGGGACCTACAATGAGCAGTTCTTC
CDR3: CATSASGIGTYNEQFF

D: -
size: few
V: TRBV7-9
J: TRBJ2-4
DNA: TGTGCCAGCAGCTCCGACAAAGGGAACATTCAGTACTTC
CDR3: CASSSDKGNIQYF

D: -
size: -
V: TRBV20-1
J: TRBJ2-7
DNA: TGCAGTGGCAGGGTTAACTCCTACGAGCAGTACTTC
CDR3: CSGRVNSYEQYF

D: TRBD2
size: -
V: TRBV20-1
J: TRBJ2-1
DNA: TGCAGTGCTAGAAGTCTAGCGGTCTACAATGAGCAGTTCTTC
CDR3: CSARSLAVYNEQFF